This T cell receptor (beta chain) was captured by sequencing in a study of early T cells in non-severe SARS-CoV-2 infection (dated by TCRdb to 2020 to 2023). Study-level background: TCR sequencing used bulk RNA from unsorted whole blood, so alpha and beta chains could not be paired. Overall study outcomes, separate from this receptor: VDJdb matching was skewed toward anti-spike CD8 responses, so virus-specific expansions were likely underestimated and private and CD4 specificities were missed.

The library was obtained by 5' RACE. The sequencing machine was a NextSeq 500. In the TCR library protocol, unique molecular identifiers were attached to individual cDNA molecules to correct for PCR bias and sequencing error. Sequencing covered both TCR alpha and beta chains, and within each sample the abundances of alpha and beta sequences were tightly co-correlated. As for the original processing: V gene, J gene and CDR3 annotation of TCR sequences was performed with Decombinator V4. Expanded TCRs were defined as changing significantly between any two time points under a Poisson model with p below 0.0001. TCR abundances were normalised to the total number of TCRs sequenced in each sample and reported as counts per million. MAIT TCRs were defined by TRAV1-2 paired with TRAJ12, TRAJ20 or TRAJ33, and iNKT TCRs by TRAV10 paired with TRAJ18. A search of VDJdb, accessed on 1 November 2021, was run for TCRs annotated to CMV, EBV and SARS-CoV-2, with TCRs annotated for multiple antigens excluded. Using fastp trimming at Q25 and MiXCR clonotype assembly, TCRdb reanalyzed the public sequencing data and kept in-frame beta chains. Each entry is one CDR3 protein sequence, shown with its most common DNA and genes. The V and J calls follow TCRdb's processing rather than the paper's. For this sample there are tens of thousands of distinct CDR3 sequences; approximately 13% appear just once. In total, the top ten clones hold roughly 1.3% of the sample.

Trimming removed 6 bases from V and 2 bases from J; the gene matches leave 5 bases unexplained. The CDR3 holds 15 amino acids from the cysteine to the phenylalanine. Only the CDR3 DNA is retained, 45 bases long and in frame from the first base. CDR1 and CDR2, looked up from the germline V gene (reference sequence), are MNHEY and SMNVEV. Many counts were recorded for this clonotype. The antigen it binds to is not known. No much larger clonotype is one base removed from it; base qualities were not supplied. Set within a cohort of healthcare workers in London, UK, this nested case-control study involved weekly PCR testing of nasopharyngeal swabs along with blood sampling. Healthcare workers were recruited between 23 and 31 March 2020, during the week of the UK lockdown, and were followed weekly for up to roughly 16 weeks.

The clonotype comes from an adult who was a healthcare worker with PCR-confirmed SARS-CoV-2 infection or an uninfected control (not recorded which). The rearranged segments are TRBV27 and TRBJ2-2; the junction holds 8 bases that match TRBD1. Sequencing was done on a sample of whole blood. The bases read TGTGCCAGCAGCCTGGGACAGGTTAACACCGGGGAGCTGTTTTTT. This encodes CASSLGQVNTGELFF.